These T cell receptor beta chains were read from a single sample in a study of T cells in tuberculosis. The protocol was immunoSEQ multiplex PCR, while the TCRdb copy is restricted to in-frame clones and leaves out a portion. Here the sample spans 23,000 or so clones, nearly 97% being singletons. The specimen sequenced was PBMCs. The receptors here all came from a donor between 5 and 29 years old with latent tuberculosis or without tuberculosis infection. Each CDR3 is given with its conserved first and last residue. D genes are given only for firm matches. Some rows have no size entry. The others give once, few or many, or a class for an expanded clone.

abundance	v_gene	j_gene	d_gene	CDR3nt	CDR3aa
-	TRBV14	TRBJ2-2	TRBD1	TGTGCCAGCAGCCAAGTACAGGGGCACGGGGAGCTGTTTTTT	CASSQVQGHGELFF
once	TRBV5-1	TRBJ1-4	-	TGCGCCAGCAGCTACACCACAACTAATGAAAAACTGTTTTTT	CASSYTTTNEKLFF
-	TRBV6-4	TRBJ1-2	TRBD1	TGTGCCAGCAGTGACTCCTTATGGGTTGGGACAGGGCATGGCTACACCTTC	CASSDSLWVGTGHGYTF
-	TRBV9	TRBJ1-1	TRBD1	TGTGCCAGCAGCGTAGGTCAGGGGGGACAGCGGAACACTGAAGCTTTCTTT	CASSVGQGGQRNTEAFF
-	TRBV6-5	TRBJ2-2	-	TGTGCCAGCAGTTACTATCACCCGGCCGGGGAGCTGTTTTTT	CASSYYHPAGELFF
-	TRBV6-1	TRBJ1-5	-	TGTGCCAGCAGTGAAGGCCTACTCAATCAGCCCCAGCATTTT	CASSEGLLNQPQHF
-	TRBV29-1	TRBJ2-6	TRBD1	TGCAGCGTGGCGGCAATCCGGACAGGCCCGGGGGGGGCCAACGTCCTGACTTTC	CSVAAIRTGPGGANVLTF
once	TRBV7-9	TRBJ1-4	TRBD1	TGTGCCAGCAGCCCTGGACAGGGAACGGCAACTAATGAAAAACTGTTTTTT	CASSPGQGTATNEKLFF
-	TRBV6-1	TRBJ1-5	-	TGTGCCAGCAGTGAAAATAGGGGGGGGATTCAGCCCCAGCATTTT	CASSENRGGIQPQHF
-	TRBV7-8	TRBJ1-1	TRBD1	TGTGCCAGCAGCCTCCGGGACAGGGCTCTTGAAGCTTTCTTT	CASSLRDRALEAFF
-	TRBV9	TRBJ2-3	-	TGTGCCAGCAGCGCCGAACAGACTAGTTCCGATACGCAGTATTTT	CASSAEQTSSDTQYF
-	TRBV5-4	TRBJ1-2	TRBD1	TGTGCCAGCAGCCCGACAGGGTCAGTTGGCTACACCTTC	CASSPTGSVGYTF
-	TRBV18	TRBJ1-3	-	TGTGCCAGCTCACCCAGTACAGGGTCTGGAAACACCATATATTTT	CASSPSTGSGNTIYF
-	TRBV6-5	TRBJ2-1	TRBD2	TGTGCCAGCAGTTACATACTAGCGGGGGTAGCCTGGGAGCAGTTCTTC	CASSYILAGVAWEQFF
-	TRBV6-1	TRBJ1-5	-	TGTGCCAGCAGTGCGGGACAAAACAATCAGCCCCAGCATTTT	CASSAGQNNQPQHF
-	TRBV4-1	TRBJ1-6	TRBD1	TGCGCCAGCAGCAGGGGACAGGGGGCTACCAATTCACCCCTCCACTTT	CASSRGQGATNSPLHF
-	TRBV2	TRBJ2-3	TRBD2	TGTGCCAGCAGTCGGACTAGCTGGGCAGATACGCAGTATTTT	CASSRTSWADTQYF
-	TRBV2	TRBJ1-2	-	TGTGCCAGCAGTGTTGGCAGGATGTCTGATGGCTACACCTTC	CASSVGRMSDGYTF
-	TRBV19	TRBJ2-6	-	TGTGCCAGTAGTCCACAGGGCAGGGGAGTACCCACCAGCTCTGGGGCCAACGTCCTGACTTTC	CASSPQGRGVPTSSGANVLTF
-	TRBV7-9	TRBJ2-3	TRBD1	TGTGCCAGCAGCTCCCGACAGGGGGTGTATACGCAGTATTTT	CASSSRQGVYTQYF